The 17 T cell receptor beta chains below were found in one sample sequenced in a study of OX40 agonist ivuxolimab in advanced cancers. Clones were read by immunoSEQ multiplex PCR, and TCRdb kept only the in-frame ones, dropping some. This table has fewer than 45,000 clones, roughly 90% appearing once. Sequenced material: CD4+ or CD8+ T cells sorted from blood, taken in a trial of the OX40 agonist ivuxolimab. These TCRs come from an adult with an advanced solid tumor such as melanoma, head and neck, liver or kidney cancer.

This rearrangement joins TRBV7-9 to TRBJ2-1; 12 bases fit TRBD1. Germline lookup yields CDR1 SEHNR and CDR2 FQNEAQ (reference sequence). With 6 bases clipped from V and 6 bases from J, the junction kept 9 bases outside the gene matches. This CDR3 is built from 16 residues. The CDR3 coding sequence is TGTGCCAGCAGAAGGGGACAGGGGGCGAGTATCAATGAGCAGTTCTTC. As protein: CASRRGQGASINEQFF.

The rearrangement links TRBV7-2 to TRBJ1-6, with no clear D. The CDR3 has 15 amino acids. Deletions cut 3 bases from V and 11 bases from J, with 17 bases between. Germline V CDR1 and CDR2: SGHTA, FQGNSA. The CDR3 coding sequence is TGTGCCAGCAGCTTGGTGGCAGGTCCTGGGGCACCCCTCCACTTT. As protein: CASSLVAGPGAPLHF. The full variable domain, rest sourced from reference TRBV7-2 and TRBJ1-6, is GAGVSQSPSNKVTEKGKDVELRCDPISGHTALYWYRQSLGQGLEFLIYFQGNSAPDKSGLPSDRFSAERTGGSVSTLTIQRTQQEDSAVYLCASSLVAGPGAPLHFGNGTRLTVT.

CDR3 loop: CSVLDPGGAGEAFF. Here the CDR3 DNA reads TGCAGCGTTCTCGACCCAGGGGGGGCGGGTGAAGCTTTCTTT. V gene TRBV29-1 combines with J gene TRBJ1-1; 7 bases match TRBD1. Per germline, CDR1 SQVTM and CDR2 ANQGSEA. This CDR3 region has 14 residues. Trimming at V came to 5 bases and at J to 7 bases, leaving 13 bases not matched to a gene. The variable domain in full, with the rest retrieved from reference TRBV29-1 and TRBJ1-1, is SAVISQKPSRDICQRGTSLTIQCQVDSQVTMMFWYRQQPGQSLTLIATANQGSEATYESGFVIDKFPISRPNLTFSTLTVSNMSPEDSSIYLCSVLDPGGAGEAFFGQGTRLTVV.

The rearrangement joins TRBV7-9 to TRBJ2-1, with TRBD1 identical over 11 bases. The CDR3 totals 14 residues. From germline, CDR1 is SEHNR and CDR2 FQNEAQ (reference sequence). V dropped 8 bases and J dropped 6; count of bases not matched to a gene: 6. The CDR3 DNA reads TGTGCCAGCGAAGGACAGGGGGCGATCAATGAGCAGTTCTTC. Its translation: CASEGQGAINEQFF.

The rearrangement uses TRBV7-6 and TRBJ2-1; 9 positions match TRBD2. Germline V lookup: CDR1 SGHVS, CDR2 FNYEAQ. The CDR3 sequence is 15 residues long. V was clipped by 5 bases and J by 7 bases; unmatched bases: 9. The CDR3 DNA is TGTGCCAGCAGCCAGTTGGCGGGAGGGCCGAATGAGCAGTTCTTC. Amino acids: CASSQLAGGPNEQFF.

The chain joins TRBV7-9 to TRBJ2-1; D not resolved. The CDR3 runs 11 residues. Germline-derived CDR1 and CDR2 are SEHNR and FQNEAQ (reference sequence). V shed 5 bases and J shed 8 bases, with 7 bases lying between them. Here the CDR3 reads CASSPNDEQFF. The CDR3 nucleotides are TGTGCCAGCAGCCCGAACGATGAGCAGTTCTTC. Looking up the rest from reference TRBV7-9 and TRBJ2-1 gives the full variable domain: DTGVSQNPRHKITKRGQNVTFRCDPISEHNRLYWYRQTLGQGPEFLTYFQNEAQLEKSRLLSDRFSAERPKGSFSTLEIQRTEQGDSAMYLCASSPNDEQFFGPGTRLTVL.

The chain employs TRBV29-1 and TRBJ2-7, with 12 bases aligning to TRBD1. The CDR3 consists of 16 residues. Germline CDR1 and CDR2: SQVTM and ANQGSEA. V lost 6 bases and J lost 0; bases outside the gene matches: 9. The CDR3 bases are TGCAGCGTGGGACAGGGGGCCCCTTCGTACTCCTACGAGCAGTACTTC. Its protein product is CSVGQGAPSYSYEQYF.

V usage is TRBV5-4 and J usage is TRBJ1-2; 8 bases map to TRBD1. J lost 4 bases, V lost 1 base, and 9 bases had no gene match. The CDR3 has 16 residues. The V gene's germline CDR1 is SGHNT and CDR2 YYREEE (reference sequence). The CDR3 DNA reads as TGTGCCAGCAGCTTGAATCCCAAGGACAGGGTCTATGGCTACACCTTC. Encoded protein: CASSLNPKDRVYGYTF.

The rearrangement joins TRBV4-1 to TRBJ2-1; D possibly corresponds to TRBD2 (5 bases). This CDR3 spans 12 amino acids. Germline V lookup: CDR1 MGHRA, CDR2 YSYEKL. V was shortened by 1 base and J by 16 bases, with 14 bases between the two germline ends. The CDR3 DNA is TGCGCCAGCAGCCAAGCAGGCGGGTGGCAATTCTTC. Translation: CASSQAGGWQFF.

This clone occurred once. The CDR3 bases are TGTGCCAGCAGCTTTTCTGGGGTGCTTGGCTACACCTTC. It yields the protein CASSFSGVLGYTF. The chain joins TRBV7-2 to TRBJ1-2; D ambiguous. The V end lost 3 bases, the J end lost 7 bases, and 12 bases lay between the germline ends. CDR1 and CDR2 from the germline V gene are SGHTA and FQGNSA. The CDR3 is 13 amino acids.

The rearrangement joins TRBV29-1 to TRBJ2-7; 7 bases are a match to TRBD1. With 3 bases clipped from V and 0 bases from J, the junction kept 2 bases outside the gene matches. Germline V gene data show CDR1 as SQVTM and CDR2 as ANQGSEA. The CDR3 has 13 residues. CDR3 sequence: CSVEGQSSYEQYF. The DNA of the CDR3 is TGCAGCGTTGAGGGACAGAGCTCCTACGAGCAGTACTTC.

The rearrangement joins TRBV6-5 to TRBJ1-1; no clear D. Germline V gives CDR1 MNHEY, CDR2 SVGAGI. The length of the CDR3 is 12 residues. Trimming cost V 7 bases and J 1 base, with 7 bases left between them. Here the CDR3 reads CASTSQNTEAFF. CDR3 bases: TGTGCCAGCACGTCACAGAACACTGAAGCTTTCTTT.

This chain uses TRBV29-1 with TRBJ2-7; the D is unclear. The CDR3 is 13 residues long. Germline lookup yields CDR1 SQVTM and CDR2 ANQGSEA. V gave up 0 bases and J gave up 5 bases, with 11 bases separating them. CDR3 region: CSVEESGFDEQYF. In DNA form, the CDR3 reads TGCAGCGTTGAAGAGAGTGGGTTTGACGAGCAGTACTTC.

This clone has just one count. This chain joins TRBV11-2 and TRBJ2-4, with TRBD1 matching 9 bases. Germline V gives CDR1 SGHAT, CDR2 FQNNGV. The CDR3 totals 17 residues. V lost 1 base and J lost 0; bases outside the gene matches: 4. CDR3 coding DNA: TGTGCCAGCAGCTTAGTAGGACAGGGGCTAGCCAAAAACATTCAGTACTTC. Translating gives CASSLVGQGLAKNIQYF.

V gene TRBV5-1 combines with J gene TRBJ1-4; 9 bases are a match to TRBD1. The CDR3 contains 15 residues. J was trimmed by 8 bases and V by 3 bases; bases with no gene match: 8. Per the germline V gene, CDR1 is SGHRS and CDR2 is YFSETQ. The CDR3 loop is CASSWMGQGSEKLFF. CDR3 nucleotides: TGCGCCAGCAGCTGGATGGGACAGGGATCGGAAAAACTGTTTTTT.

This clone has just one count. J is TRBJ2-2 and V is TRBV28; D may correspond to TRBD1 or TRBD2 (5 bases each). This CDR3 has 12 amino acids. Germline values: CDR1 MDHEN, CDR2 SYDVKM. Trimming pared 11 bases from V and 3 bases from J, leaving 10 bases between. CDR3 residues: CAGGKDTGELFF. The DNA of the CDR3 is TGTGCCGGGGGAAAAGACACCGGGGAGCTGTTTTTT.

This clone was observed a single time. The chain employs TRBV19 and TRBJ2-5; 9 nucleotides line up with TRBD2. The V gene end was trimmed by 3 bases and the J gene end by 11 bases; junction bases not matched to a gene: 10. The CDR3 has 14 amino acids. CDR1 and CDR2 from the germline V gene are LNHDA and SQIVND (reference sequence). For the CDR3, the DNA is TGTGCCAGTAGTATGGTGGGACTAGCTTCTGAGCAGTACTTC. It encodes CASSMVGLASEQYF.